The 26 T cell receptor beta chains reported below all come from one sample, sequenced in a study of shared clonotypes between healthy human individuals. TCRdb's copy holds only in-frame clones and misses some; the assay was immunoSEQ multiplex PCR. The sample has about 750,000 clones, about 91% seen once. Naive CD8 cells comprised CD45RO-negative, CCR7-positively selected cells, excluding terminally differentiated effector memory CD45RA+ cells. Sequences were obtained from naive CD8+ T cells sorted from blood. The source is a man aged 30 to 45 in good health.

The chain has TRBV19 and TRBJ2-6, with a weak D call TRBD2 (6 bases). V was trimmed by 3 bases and J by 0 bases, leaving 12 bases between them. Looked up from germline, CDR1 is LNHDA and CDR2 is SQIVND (reference sequence). CDR3 length: 17 residues. CDR3 sequence (DNA): TGTGCCAGTAGTATGGTAGCGGCGCTCTCTGGGGCCAACGTCCTGACTTTC. It specifies CASSMVAALSGANVLTF.

This clone has only a few counts. V and J are TRBV2 and TRBJ1-2; D is possibly TRBD1 (5 bases). The germline CDR1 and CDR2 sequences are SNHLY and FYNNEI. Trimming pared 4 bases from V and 2 bases from J, leaving 8 bases between. The CDR3 sequence is 13 residues long. This CDR3 is CASSGTPNYGYTF. The CDR3 region has the DNA TGTGCCAGCAGTGGGACACCAAACTATGGCTACACCTTC.

The V call is TRBV7-9, the J call TRBJ1-2; D is unclear. CDR1 is SEHNR and CDR2 is FQNEAQ in the germline V gene (reference sequence). The V and J ends lost 3 bases and 8 bases respectively, with 13 bases between them. The CDR3 extends over 13 amino acids. CDR3 coding DNA: TGTGCCAGCAGCTTGGCGGGTTTAGCGGGCTACACCTTC. It codes for CASSLAGLAGYTF.

This clone was counted once. The genes are TRBV4-1 and TRBJ2-7; D gene ambiguous. The germline V and J ends were trimmed by 0 bases and 2 bases, with 11 bases remaining between them. From germline, CDR1 is MGHRA and CDR2 YSYEKL. The CDR3 has 15 residues. The CDR3: CASSQERSAPYEQYF. The CDR3 DNA sequence: TGCGCCAGCAGCCAAGAGAGAAGCGCACCCTACGAGCAGTACTTC.

The chain recombines TRBV10-3 with TRBJ2-7; TRBD1 is a possible D gene (6 bases). The CDR3 has 14 residues. The V end was cut by 5 bases, the J end by 5 bases, with 16 bases between. The germline gives CDR1 ENHRY, CDR2 SYGVKD. The CDR3 sequence: CAISPAAGAHEQYF. The CDR3 region has the DNA TGTGCCATCAGTCCGGCGGCAGGGGCCCACGAGCAGTACTTC.

The J gene is TRBJ1-2, the V gene TRBV7-2; 8 nucleotides align to TRBD1. Germline loops: CDR1 SGHTA, CDR2 FQGNSA. This CDR3 contains 17 residues. The junction had 15 bases not matched to a gene; V was cut back by 5 bases and J by 4 bases. The CDR3 DNA is TGTGCCAGCAGCATTCTTTGGGGACAGGACAATTTCTATGGCTACACCTTC. It codes for CASSILWGQDNFYGYTF.

The rearrangement joins TRBV11-1 to TRBJ2-5; unclear D gene. The CDR3 length is 16 residues. V shed 8 bases and J shed 0 bases, with 19 bases lying between them. The germline CDR1 and CDR2 sequences are SGHAT and FQDESV (reference sequence). The CDR3 DNA is TGTGCCAGCTCAAGGGTTTCCGACGGATACCAAGAGACCCAGTACTTC. Translating it yields CASSRVSDGYQETQYF.

The gene calls are TRBV10-3 and TRBJ1-1, with TRBD1 as a possible D gene (5 bases). This CDR3 has 11 amino acids. V lost 6 bases and J lost 7, with 9 bases in between. From germline, CDR1 is ENHRY and CDR2 SYGVKD. The CDR3 region is CAIRTELEAFF. The CDR3 nucleotides read TGTGCCATCAGGACAGAACTTGAAGCTTTCTTT.

This chain links TRBV6-5 with TRBJ1-5; TRBD1 matches 7 bases. The CDR3 length is 12 residues. V lost 11 bases to trimming and J lost 6 bases; unmatched junction nucleotides: 7. CDR1 is MNHEY and CDR2 is SVGAGI in the germline V gene. CDR3: CAAQGLGQPQHF. DNA of the CDR3: TGTGCCGCACAGGGGTTGGGTCAGCCCCAGCATTTT.

V gene TRBV4-2 combines with J gene TRBJ2-7; D may match TRBD1 or TRBD2 (5 bases each). From germline, CDR1 is LGHNA and CDR2 YNFKEQ. Trimming took off 0 bases at V and 3 bases at J, with 15 bases between the two ends. The CDR3 spans 16 residues. CDR3 sequence (DNA): TGTGCCAGCAGCCAAGATGCAGGGAAACGGGACTACGAGCAGTACTTC. This codes for CASSQDAGKRDYEQYF.

The J gene is TRBJ2-3, the V gene TRBV7-2; possibly TRBD2 for D (5 bases). CDR3 length: 13 residues. V shed 1 base and J shed 5 bases, with 7 bases lying between them. CDR1 and CDR2 (germline): SGHTA, FQGNSA. CDR3 in DNA: TGTGCCAGCAGCTTAGTTGGAGGAGATACGCAGTATTTT. As protein: CASSLVGGDTQYF.

This clone was detected only once. V is TRBV7-2 and J is TRBJ2-7; D uncertain. CDR1 SGHTA and CDR2 FQGNSA come from the germline V gene. This CDR3 spans 14 amino acids. Trimming left V 5 bases short and J 0 bases short, with 11 bases between. The CDR3 protein is CASSPMIGSYEQYF. The CDR3 DNA reads as TGTGCCAGCAGCCCCATGATAGGCTCCTACGAGCAGTACTTC.

The chain is built from TRBV2 and TRBJ2-7; D is perhaps TRBD1 (5 bases). The CDR3 is made up of 10 amino acids. Per the germline V gene, CDR1 is SNHLY and CDR2 is FYNNEI. Trimming shortened V by 10 bases and J by 6 bases, and 10 bases separated the two germline ends. The CDR3 DNA is TGTGCCACCCATAGGGGCGAGCAGTACTTC. Amino acids: CATHRGEQYF.

The rearrangement joins TRBV19 to TRBJ2-7; 11 bases map to TRBD1. The CDR3 has 15 residues. After removal of 5 bases from V and 0 bases from J, the junction contained 3 bases not matched to a gene. The germline CDR1 and CDR2 sequences are LNHDA and SQIVND (reference sequence). CDR3 protein: CASSPGTGGSYEQYF. The DNA of the CDR3 is TGTGCCAGTAGTCCCGGGACAGGGGGCTCCTACGAGCAGTACTTC.

Comments on this clone: Other DNA sequences in the sample encode the same CDR3. The chain uses TRBV9 and TRBJ2-1; D is undetermined. Per the germline V gene, CDR1 is SGDLS and CDR2 is YYNGEE. V was shortened by 0 bases and J by 5 bases, with 3 bases between the two germline ends. CDR3 length equals 12 residues. Written as DNA, the CDR3 is TGTGCCAGCAGCGTAGCGGACAATGAGCAGTTCTTC. Protein product: CASSVADNEQFF.

The chain employs TRBV7-9 and TRBJ2-6; possible D gene TRBD1, 5 bases. The CDR3 contains 18 residues. Trimming removed 4 bases at V and 2 bases at J, with 18 bases between. Germline CDR1 reads SEHNR; CDR2 reads FQNEAQ (reference sequence). The CDR3 is CASSSAVVDSPGANVLTF. The CDR3 nucleotides are TGTGCCAGCAGCTCTGCAGTGGTAGACAGCCCTGGGGCCAACGTCCTGACTTTC.

The chain is built from TRBV5-4 and TRBJ1-1, with D unresolved. The V end was cut by 1 base, the J end by 8 bases, with 9 bases between. CDR1 is SGHNT and CDR2 is YYREEE in the germline V gene (reference sequence). The CDR3 spans 12 residues. In DNA, the CDR3 is TGTGCCAGCAGCTTGACAGACGAAGAAGCTTTCTTT. Residues: CASSLTDEEAFF.

Turning to this clone: This same CDR3 is encoded by further DNA sequences in the sample. The rearrangement links TRBV27 to TRBJ1-1; 7 bases align to TRBD1. Germline V gene sequence: CDR1 MNHEY, CDR2 SMNVEV (reference sequence). CDR3 length equals 15 residues. The trim removed 5 bases at V and 0 bases at J, leaving 6 bases unmatched. In nucleotides, the CDR3 is TGTGCCAGCAGTCCCAGGACAGGTTTGAACACTGAAGCTTTCTTT. Translated: CASSPRTGLNTEAFF.

V is TRBV28 and J is TRBJ2-7; possibly TRBD2 for D (6 bases). V was cut by 6 bases and J by 2 bases, with 17 bases left in between. This CDR3 is 15 amino acids long. Germline V gives CDR1 MDHEN, CDR2 SYDVKM. As DNA, the CDR3 is TGTGCCAGCAGACTGACTCCGGGAGACACCTACGAGCAGTACTTC. Its protein is CASRLTPGDTYEQYF. Complete variable domain (other parts from reference TRBV28 and TRBJ2-7): DVKVTQSSRYLVKRTGEKVFLECVQDMDHENMFWYRQDPGLGLRLIYFSYDVKMKEKGDIPEGYSVSREKKERFSLILESASTNQTSMYLCASRLTPGDTYEQYFGPGTRLTVT.

The chain's CDR3 is CASSPGNVEQFF. The CDR3 DNA follows: TGCGCCAGCAGCCCCGGTAATGTTGAGCAGTTCTTC. The V and J genes are TRBV10-2 and TRBJ2-1; no firm D call. V was shortened by 6 bases and J by 9 bases, with 12 bases between the two germline ends. From germline, CDR1 is WSHSY and CDR2 SAAADI. This CDR3 is 12 amino acids long.

This rearrangement joins TRBV4-1 to TRBJ2-7; a weak D match, TRBD2 (6 bases). V was shortened by 5 bases and J by 3 bases, with 11 bases between the two germline ends. This CDR3 is built from 13 residues. The germline CDR1 and CDR2 sequences are MGHRA and YSYEKL. The CDR3 is CASSARDFYEQYF. CDR3 coding DNA: TGCGCCAGCAGCGCCCGGGACTTCTACGAGCAGTACTTC.

This rearrangement joins TRBV15 to TRBJ2-3; the D gene is possibly TRBD1 (6 bases). The V end was cut by 5 bases, the J end by 7 bases, with 13 bases between. This CDR3 region has 13 residues. Germline V gene data show CDR1 as LNHNV and CDR2 as YYDKDF (reference sequence). CDR3 coding DNA: TGTGCCACCAGCGGACCACAGGGATATACGCAGTATTTT. Encoded protein: CATSGPQGYTQYF.

V and J are TRBV27 and TRBJ2-7; 9 nucleotides match TRBD1. V was pared by 3 bases and J by 3 bases, with 6 bases of the junction left unmatched. The CDR3 is 15 residues long. CDR1 and CDR2 from the germline V gene are MNHEY and SMNVEV (reference sequence). CDR3 in amino acids: CASSFLQGANYEQYF. Written as DNA, the CDR3 is TGTGCCAGCAGTTTTCTACAGGGGGCGAACTACGAGCAGTACTTC.

V and J are TRBV28 and TRBJ2-7; tentative D call: TRBD2 (5 bases). This CDR3 has 14 amino acids. CDR1 and CDR2 from the germline V gene are MDHEN and SYDVKM. V lost 4 bases and J 7 bases, leaving 17 bases between the germline ends. In DNA form, the CDR3 reads TGTGCCAGCAGTTCCCTCCGTCGGGGATTGGAGCAGTACTTC. Translated, it gives CASSSLRRGLEQYF. Supplemented by reference TRBV28 and TRBJ2-7, the full variable domain reads DVKVTQSSRYLVKRTGEKVFLECVQDMDHENMFWYRQDPGLGLRLIYFSYDVKMKEKGDIPEGYSVSREKKERFSLILESASTNQTSMYLCASSSLRRGLEQYFGPGTRLTVT.

This chain links TRBV9 with TRBJ2-6; D is ambiguous. CDR3 length: 15 residues. Trimming took off 0 bases at V and 0 bases at J, with 4 bases between the two ends. The germline V gene has CDR1 SGDLS and CDR2 YYNGEE. CDR3 loop: CASSVVGSGANVLTF. The CDR3 nucleotides are TGTGCCAGCAGCGTAGTGGGCTCTGGGGCCAACGTCCTGACTTTC.

Points on this clone: The junction differs from germline at one of its ends, possibly a read error. The rearrangement links TRBV29-1 to TRBJ2-7; D may be TRBD2 (7 bases). The CDR3 extends over 15 amino acids. CDR1 SQVTM and CDR2 ANQGSEA come from the germline V gene. For the CDR3, the DNA is TGCAGCGCCGTAACCGTCGGGGGGCTCTCCCACGAGCAGTACTTC. Protein: CSAVTVGGLSHEQYF.